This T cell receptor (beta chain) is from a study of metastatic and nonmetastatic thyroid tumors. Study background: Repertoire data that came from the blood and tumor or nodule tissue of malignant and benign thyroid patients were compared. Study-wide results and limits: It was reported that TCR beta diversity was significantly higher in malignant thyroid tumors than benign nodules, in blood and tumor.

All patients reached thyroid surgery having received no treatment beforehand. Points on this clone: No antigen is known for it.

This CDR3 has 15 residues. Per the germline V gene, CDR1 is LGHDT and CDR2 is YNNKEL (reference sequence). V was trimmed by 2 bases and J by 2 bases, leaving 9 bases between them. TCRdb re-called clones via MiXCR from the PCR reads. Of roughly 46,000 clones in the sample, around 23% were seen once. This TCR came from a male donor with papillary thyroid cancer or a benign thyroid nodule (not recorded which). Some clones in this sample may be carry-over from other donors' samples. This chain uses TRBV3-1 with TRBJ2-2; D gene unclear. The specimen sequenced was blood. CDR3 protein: CASSQRQSNTGELFF. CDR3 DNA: TGTGCCAGCAGCCAACGGCAGAGTAACACCGGGGAGCTGTTTTTT. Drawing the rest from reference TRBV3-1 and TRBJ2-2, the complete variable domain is DTAVSQTPKYLVTQMGNDKSIKCEQNLGHDTMYWYKQDSKKFLKIMFSYNNKELIINETVPNRFSPKSPDKAHLNLHINSLELGDSAVYFCASSQRQSNTGELFFGEGSRLTVL.